This record covers a single T cell receptor (beta chain). Its antigen is as yet unknown. The read ends 3 residues shy of where the CDR3 ends; the end is completed using the germline J gene. Assay used: immunoSEQ multiplex PCR; TCRdb lists only in-frame clones, some missing. This table lists 20,000 to 25,000 clones. The data are from a study of T cells in women clearing cervical HPV infection. Study-wide findings and caveats: CIN3+ cases had significantly higher TCR richness than controls; evenness did not differ. It is unknown whether associations predate infection; no effector/memory or HPV-specific sorting.

MY09/MY11 PCR detected cervical HPV DNA; dot-blot assigned genotypes. Trimming stripped 4 bases from V and 0 bases from J, with 15 bases between. There are 15 residues in the CDR3. CDR1 is SQVTM and CDR2 is ANQGSEA in the germline V gene. The TCR comes from a woman between 18 and 75 years old with a cervical HPV16 infection that either progressed to CIN3+ or cleared (not recorded which). The rearrangement uses TRBV29-1 and TRBJ1-2; no clear D gene. Sequenced material: blood buffy coat. CDR3 bases read: TGCAGCGTTGCGGGTCGGGGATCTCCTAACTATGGC. It yields the protein CSVAGRGSPNYG. The full CDR3 protein reads CSVAGRGSPNYGYTF.